Presented here are 5 T cell receptor beta chains from one specimen sequenced in a study of blood T cell repertoires in COVID-19. Method: immunoSEQ multiplex PCR; TCRdb's copy keeps in-frame clones and lacks some. The sample has more than 150,000 clones, around 84% seen once. Sequencing was carried out using PBMCs or T cells enriched from blood (not recorded which). The receptors come from a woman aged 45 to 65 who had recovered from COVID-19.

The chain couples TRBV6-5 to TRBJ1-6, with D tentatively TRBD1 (6 bases). The CDR3 has 16 residues. V lost 4 bases, J lost 6 bases, and 16 bases lay in between. CDR1 and CDR2 (germline): MNHEY, SVGAGI. CDR3 bases: TGTGCCAGCAGTTCCGGGACAAGGGGAATTAATTCACCCCTCCACTTT. Translation gives CASSSGTRGINSPLHF.

The chain employs TRBV25-1 and TRBJ1-1, with D perhaps TRBD1 (5 bases). Germline CDR1 reads MGHDK; CDR2 reads SYGVNS. V shed 2 bases and J shed 2 bases, with 15 bases lying between them. CDR3 length: 16 residues. As DNA, the CDR3 is TGTGCCAGCAGTGAAGGGGGGGTGGGATTCAACACTGAAGCTTTCTTT. This codes for CASSEGGVGFNTEAFF.

This clone was counted a single time. The chain recombines TRBV11-3 with TRBJ1-5; 7 bases align to TRBD1. Germline V gene lookup returns CDR1 SGHNT and CDR2 YENEEA. V was pared by 0 bases and J by 3 bases, with 2 bases of the junction left unmatched. The CDR3 covers 15 residues. The CDR3, as DNA: TGTGCCAGCAGCTTAGATGGGACAGTCAATCAGCCCCAGCATTTT. It translates to CASSLDGTVNQPQHF. The full variable domain, its missing parts supplied by reference TRBV11-3 and TRBJ1-5, is EAGVVQSPRYKIIEKKQPVAFWCNPISGHNTLYWYLQNLGQGPELLIRYENEEAVDDSQLPKDRFSAERLKGVDSTLKIQPAELGDSAVYLCASSLDGTVNQPQHFGDGTRLSIL.

The J gene is TRBJ2-7, the V gene TRBV10-3; TRBD2 matches at 7 bases. CDR1 is ENHRY, CDR2 SYGVKD, per germline. The CDR3 is 13 amino acids. V was pared by 2 bases and J by 5 bases, with 3 bases of the junction left unmatched. The CDR3 here is CAISEMAGDEQYF. The CDR3 coding sequence is TGTGCCATCAGTGAGATGGCGGGGGACGAGCAGTACTTC.

This clone was seen only once. The rearrangement uses TRBV29-1 and TRBJ2-7; 7 bases align to TRBD1. Germline CDR1 SQVTM, CDR2 ANQGSEA. The CDR3 length is 16 residues. Trimming took 8 bases from V and 2 from J; bases not matched to a gene: 18. In nucleotides, the CDR3 is TGCAGCACGTGCCCGTCCCGGGACAGTTTGACCTACGAGCAGTACTTC. Its protein product is CSTCPSRDSLTYEQYF.